This TCR beta chain derives from a study of blood T cells in healthy people across ages (dated by TCRdb to between 2015 and 2016). Describing the broader study: In model experiments, roughly one uniquely barcoded TCR beta cDNA molecule per two T cells was captured by template switching. To avoid experimental bias, donors of different ages were randomly spread across the sequencing lanes. To track age-related changes in TCR beta repertoire diversity, the study relied on deep sequencing normalized with unique cDNA molecular identifiers. The donors were divided into four age groups: young (average approximately 17 years), middle-aged (approximately 41), aged (about 62) and long-lived (more than 75). Two additional independent replicas of 1 million unique cDNA reads from the same blood draw were analyzed for two donors (one aged 18 to 29 and one aged 80 or older).

Broader findings and caveats from the paper: The percentage of naive T cells measured by flow cytometry correlated strongly with observed TCR beta diversity. Conclusive comparison of naive and antigen-experienced compartments was prevented by the profiling of bulk unsorted PBMCs. As age increased, observed TCR beta diversity per million T cells dropped in a roughly linear way, and a significant reduction was already evident by age about 40. Because the CMV infection status of the donors was unknown, age-related changes in expanded clonotypes may potentially have been confounded. Estimates of total diversity from one million sequenced T cells were regarded as lower bounds and underestimates. Compared with the aged group, the long-lived group had more naive CD4+ T cells, fewer expanded clones and increased TCR diversity, a pattern suggesting age selection.

Systemically healthy Caucasian individuals from Russia, 35 to 50 in total and aged about 6 to 95 years, were included as donors. Each donor gave around 9.9 milliliters of peripheral blood, collected into EDTA-treated Vacutainer tubes. Ficoll-Paque density-gradient centrifugation was used to isolate PBMCs, with at least 6.5 million obtained per sample. Total RNA was extracted from PBMCs with Trizol reagent, with at least 6 micrograms obtained per sample. For every donor, an aliquot of PBMCs went through flow cytometry to measure the percentages of naive CD45RAhigh/CD27high T cells. This clonotype was seen ten or more times. It has no known antigen specificity. No qualities accompany the bases; no much larger clone lies one base away. The V end loses 2 bases and the J end loses 1 base, and a stretch of 9 bases separates them. Inclusive of the bounding cysteine and phenylalanine, the CDR3 is 14 residues long. Only the CDR3 DNA stays, 42 bases, in frame from base 1. For CDR1 and CDR2, the germline V gene lists SGDLS and YYNGEE.

Library preparation employed 5' RACE. The sequencing machine was an Illumina HiSeq 2500. The second PCR ran for about 7 to 11 cycles and used a J-beta primer mix along with a sample-barcoded 5' primer. A unique molecular identifier was introduced onto each TCR beta cDNA molecule by a template-switch 5' adaptor carrying 12 random nucleotides. At least 2.5 million CDR3-containing paired-end reads were obtained from each sample. First-strand cDNA was synthesized from all RNA with the Mint cDNA synthesis kit, primed by a TRBC-specific oligonucleotide. Following uracil-DNA glycosylase treatment, a first 18-cycle PCR with universal primers M1SS and BC2_uni_R was performed on all cDNA. Per the authors' processing: For normalization, 1 million high-quality reads were randomly selected from each sample, with every read carrying a distinct molecular identifier. Instead of being binned into consensus sequences, reads that shared molecular identifiers were thrown out. MiTCR, set to a Q25 quality threshold and the strictest error-elimination algorithm, was used for CDR3 identification, clonotype clustering and error correction. A nonparametric unseen species model using Euler transformation provided a lower-bound estimate of total TCR beta diversity. The public reads were reprocessed in TCRdb via fastp at Q25 and MiXCR, keeping in-frame beta chains. For every CDR3 protein sequence, its rows merge into one entry that carries the most common genes and DNA. The authors' filters were not applied to this entry. The sample table shows roughly 640,000 distinct CDR3 sequences, and approximately 30% are seen once. The biggest ten clones account for 15% to 19% of the sample.

The source material was blood. The sequence derives from a woman older than 75 in good health. The sequence joins TRBV9 to TRBJ2-5; the D gene is perhaps TRBD2, from 6 matching bases. CDR3 sequence: CASSVGTRQETQYF. The nucleotides read TGTGCCAGCAGCGTCGGGACTCGCCAAGAGACCCAGTACTTC. With the rest looked up from the reference TRBV9 and TRBJ2-5 genes rather than sequenced, the full variable domain is DSGVTQTPKHLITATGQRVTLRCSPRSGDLSVYWYQQSLDQGLQFLIQYYNGEERAKGNILERFSAQQFPDLHSELNLSSLELGDSALYFCASSVGTRQETQYFGPGTRLLVL.